The 7 T cell receptor beta chains below were found in one sample sequenced in a study of blood T cell repertoires in COVID-19. Method: immunoSEQ multiplex PCR; TCRdb's copy keeps in-frame clones and lacks some. The sample lists about 260,000 clones, around nine tenths occurring once. Material for sequencing was peripheral blood. These TCRs come from a man aged 35 to 55 with active or convalescent COVID-19.

The CDR3 protein is CASSLRDRGITEAFF. DNA for the CDR3: TGCGCCAGCAGCTTGAGGGACAGGGGCATCACTGAAGCTTTCTTT. V gene TRBV5-1 combines with J gene TRBJ1-1, with 10 bases aligning to TRBD1. The CDR3 covers 15 residues. V lost 1 base, J lost 4 bases, and 4 bases stayed unmatched. Germline-derived CDR1 and CDR2 are SGHRS and YFSETQ.

The chain combines TRBV19 with TRBJ2-7; possibly TRBD2 for D (6 bases). The CDR3 totals 14 residues. Germline V lookup: CDR1 LNHDA, CDR2 SQIVND (reference sequence). V was pared by 3 bases and J by 4 bases, with 13 bases between. The chain's CDR3 is CASSIGGAAYEQYF. CDR3 coding DNA: TGTGCCAGTAGTATCGGAGGGGCCGCTTACGAGCAGTACTTC.

The rearrangement uses TRBV7-2 and TRBJ2-2; perhaps TRBD2 as D (5 bases). Germline values: CDR1 SGHTA, CDR2 FQGNSA. The CDR3 extends over 14 amino acids. V lost 4 bases to trimming and J lost 5 bases, with 11 bases between them. DNA for the CDR3: TGTGCCAGCAGCTCAGGACTTTTTACCGGGGAGCTGTTTTTT. It specifies CASSSGLFTGELFF.

J is TRBJ1-5 and V is TRBV29-1; TRBD1 aligns across 10 bases. The CDR3 runs 14 residues. CDR1 and CDR2 (germline): SQVTM, ANQGSEA. V was clipped by 6 bases and J by 0 bases; unmatched bases: 2. CDR3 DNA sequence: TGCAGCGTAGGGACAGGGGATAGCAATCAGCCCCAGCATTTT. Translation: CSVGTGDSNQPQHF.

CDR3 loop: CASYGQGFDTDTQYF. DNA of the CDR3: TGTGCCAGCTACGGACAGGGGTTTGACACAGATACGCAGTATTTT. The rearrangement joins TRBV18 to TRBJ2-3; 9 bases are shared with TRBD1. The CDR3 runs 15 residues. Germline values: CDR1 KGHSH, CDR2 LQKENI. Trimming at V came to 7 bases and at J to 2 bases, leaving 7 bases not matched to a gene. Full variable domain (outside the CDR3, taken from reference TRBV18 and TRBJ2-3): NAGVMQNPRHLVRRRGQEARLRCSPMKGHSHVYWYRQLPEEGLKFMVYLQKENIIDESGMPKERFSAEFPKEGPSILRIQQVVRGDSAAYFCASYGQGFDTDTQYFGPGTRLTVL.

The genes are TRBV14 and TRBJ1-2; D gene unclear. Germline CDR1 and CDR2: SGHDN and FVKESK. Trimming removed 6 bases at V and 4 bases at J, with 12 bases between. The CDR3 totals 13 residues. The DNA for the CDR3 is TGTGCCAGCAGTGATGGAACAGCCTATGGCTACACCTTC. Amino acid sequence: CASSDGTAYGYTF.

The V call is TRBV7-3, the J call TRBJ2-2, with 9 bases aligning to TRBD1. This CDR3 comprises 15 residues. V lost 5 bases to trimming and J lost 3 bases; unmatched junction nucleotides: 4. Germline V gene sequence: CDR1 SGHTA, CDR2 FQGTGA. The CDR3 region is CASSIDRGYTGELFF. CDR3 coding DNA: TGTGCCAGCAGCATTGACAGGGGGTACACCGGGGAGCTGTTTTTT. The full variable domain, in which reference TRBV7-3 and TRBJ2-2 provide the parts outside the CDR3, is GAGVSQTPSNKVTEKGKYVELRCDPISGHTALYWYRQSLGQGPEFLIYFQGTGAADDSGLPNDRFFAVRPEGSVSTLKIQRTERGDSAVYLCASSIDRGYTGELFFGEGSRLTVL.